Listed below are T cell receptor beta chains from one sample, sequenced in a study of molecular identifiers for immune sequencing clone quantification. TCRdb re-derived calls from the PCR reads in MiXCR, one entry per CDR3 protein. The sample carries 20,000 to 30,000 distinct CDR3 sequences, 15% to 20% recorded once. Source material: naive CD8+ T cells from blood, with Jurkat cell RNA spiked in. These receptors were obtained from a human donor in good health. Some libraries in this study had Jurkat cell RNA spiked in. The conserved cysteine and the conserved F or W are not part of the CDR3 here.

>TRBJ2-5|TRBV27
ASRGGSKETQY
>TRBJ1-1|TRBV19
ASSNLLNTEAF
>TRBJ2-7|TRBV6-5
ASSPPGQSYEQY
>TRBJ1-1|TRBV27
ASSNNPRQGNTEAF
>TRBJ1-5|TRBV7-9
ASSLDRAGPTAQH
>TRBJ2-7|TRBV15
ATSNSLGGSYEQY
>TRBJ2-3|TRBV7-6
ASSSTGGGTDTQY
>TRBJ2-5|TRBV3-1
ASSQGTSGRKETQY
>TRBJ2-3|TRBV10-3
AIVGGPLADAQY
>TRBJ1-1|TRBV14
ASSPWTGAMNTEAF
>TRBJ2-3|TRBV9
ASSVTGTSHGDTQY
>TRBJ2-7|TRBV6-2/TRBV6-3
ASSWSGQGRFPAYEQY
>TRBJ2-3|TRBV20-1
SARDIASLSTDTQY
>TRBJ2-5|TRBV7-9
ASSSGPGGETQY
>TRBJ2-2|TRBV4-3
ASSQEAGFGTGELF
>TRBJ1-3|TRBV30
AWTDSSGNTIY
>TRBJ2-3|TRBV6-6
ASSYTGSDTQY
>TRBJ2-7|TRBV30
AWSVLLVDPYEQY
>TRBJ2-3|TRBV27
ASSLWWADTQY
>TRBJ1-1|TRBV7-2
ASSNPHTEAF
>TRBJ1-1|TRBV19
ASTRLLNTEAF
>TRBJ2-2|TRBV29-1
SVLRNTGELF
>TRBJ2-5|TRBV7-6
ASSLVGLLGETQY
>TRBJ2-3|TRBV3-1
ASSQVENTQY
>TRBJ2-3|TRBV11-2
ASSQTPLGATDTQY
>TRBJ2-7|TRBV5-1
ASRHGQGVSYEQY
>TRBJ2-7|TRBV4-1
ASSPGYEQY
>TRBJ1-1|TRBV28
ASSSHRVDTEAF
>TRBJ1-2|TRBV14
ASSPAAGLGYGYT
>TRBJ2-3|TRBV7-9
ASTVSGAHTDTQY
>TRBJ2-6|TRBV29-1
SVEDPLRSGANVLT
>TRBJ2-3|TRBV28
ASSSPSDRGSDTQY
>TRBJ2-3|TRBV12-3/TRBV12-4
ASSLVRQPPEDTQY
>TRBJ1-1|TRBV24-1
ATSEGQGTEAF
>TRBJ1-2|TRBV19
ASSMGSCT
>TRBJ2-7|TRBV14
ASSQYQGAAYEQY
>TRBJ2-4|TRBV3-1
ASSLFPRGSGAKKNIQY
>TRBJ2-4|TRBV28
ASRETDSSKNIQY
>TRBJ2-3|TRBV20-1
SAWTSGAPRTDTQY
>TRBJ1-1|TRBV7-8
ASSLLGRARNTEAF
>TRBJ2-5|TRBV11-2
ASSEGTQY
>TRBJ1-1|TRBV19
ASIGGVTEAF
>TRBJ1-1|TRBV11-2
ASSHSAAHRDTEAF
>TRBJ2-3|TRBV28
ASSFLASTDTQY
>TRBJ2-6|TRBV29-1
SVERAASGANVLT
>TRBJ2-3|TRBV7-9
ASSPGPTQGQY
>TRBJ2-5|TRBV27
ASRGLAGVETQY
>TRBJ2-3|TRBV23-1
ASSLNLSTDTQY
>TRBJ2-3|TRBV7-9
ASSSEGGTDTQY
>TRBJ2-7|TRBV13
ASSANAAPAGEQY
>TRBJ2-5|TRBV30
AWSPETPTTEETQY
>TRBJ2-1|TRBV11-2
ASSSSGTDNEQF
>TRBJ2-1|TRBV19
ASSQTGYNEQF
>TRBJ2-3|TRBV7-9
ASSHVVREASDTQY